This TCR beta chain was retrieved from a study of cytomegalovirus exposure and HLA in healthy donors. Study observations and caveats: What TCR beta sequences reportedly achieved was accurate prediction of HLA-A and HLA-B alleles in most subjects. The authors listed about 170 TCR beta chains as cytomegalovirus-associated.

Each donor was healthy, and each was a bone marrow donor. A word on this clone: Antigen specificity is unknown.

PCR amplification relied on 60 Vbeta primers (plus 13 Jbeta primers). This table comes from immunoSEQ multiplex PCR, and its TCRdb copy is limited to in-frame clones, with some not included. The sample holds 150,000 to 200,000 clones, roughly 84% seen once. Sequencing used PBMCs. The TCR comes from a boy between 10 and 17 years old in good health and CMV-seronegative.

The CDR3: CAWRGQGYQPQHF. In nucleotides, the CDR3 is TGTGCCTGGAGAGGACAGGGGTATCAGCCCCAGCATTTT. The chain employs TRBV30 and TRBJ1-5; 9 positions match TRBD1. J lost 5 bases, V lost 3 bases, and 2 bases had no gene match. CDR3 length equals 13 residues. Germline lookup yields CDR1 GTSNPN and CDR2 SVGIG (reference sequence).